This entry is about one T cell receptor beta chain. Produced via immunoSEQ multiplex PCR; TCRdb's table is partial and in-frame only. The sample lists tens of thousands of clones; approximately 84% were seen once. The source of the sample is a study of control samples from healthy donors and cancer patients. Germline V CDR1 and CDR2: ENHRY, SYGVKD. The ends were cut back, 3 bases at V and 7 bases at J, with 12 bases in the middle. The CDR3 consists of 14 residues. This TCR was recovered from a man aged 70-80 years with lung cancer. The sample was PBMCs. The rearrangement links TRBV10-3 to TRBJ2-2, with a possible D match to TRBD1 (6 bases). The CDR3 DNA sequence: TGTGCCATCAGTGAACGCCAGGGGAGCGGGGAGCTGTTTTTT. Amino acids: CAISERQGSGELFF.